This T cell receptor beta chain was documented in a study of human T cells and chemical hapten exposure. Across the whole study: Throughout the approximately 25-week study, diphenylcyclopropenone was applied weekly to the patients' scalps.

As to time point: patch test 3, about 24 weeks after DPC sensitization. Treatment in this sample: therapeutic diphenylcyclopropenone sensitization with weekly scalp DPC. Losses at the gene ends were 0 bases for V and 4 bases for J; bases not matched to a gene: 4. CDR1 SGHAT and CDR2 FQNNGV come from the germline V gene. The CDR3 is 15 residues long. Details on this clonotype: Its cognate antigen is unknown.

Findings of the study overall: Controls had significantly fewer large CDR3 similarity clusters than were formed by expanded TCRs.

TCRdb recomputed calls from the RACE reads with MiXCR, one row per CDR3 protein. The sample yields some 170,000 distinct CDR3 sequences, roughly 26% seen once. The J gene is TRBJ1-1, the V gene TRBV11-2; the match to TRBD1 covers 8 bases. The source is a woman aged 18 to 35 with alopecia areata. Some clones in this sample may be carry-over from other donors' samples. Source: whole blood, taken in connection with sensitization to the hapten diphenylcyclopropenone (DPC). The CDR3 region has the DNA TGTGCCAGCAGCTTAGAGGGACAGGTTGGCACTGAAGCTTTCTTT. This codes for CASSLEGQVGTEAFF.